This T cell receptor beta chain comes out of a study of T-cell reconstitution after alpha-beta-depleted transplantation in children. Between the trimmed V and J ends, which lost 5 bases and 8 bases, there was a span of 15 bases. There are 13 residues in the CDR3. TCRbeta library preparation incorporated unique molecular identifiers. TCRdb reanalysed the PCR reads using MiXCR and keeps one entry per CDR3 protein. The sample records about 460,000 distinct CDR3 sequences, 9.5% to 15% being singletons. This chain connects TRBV12-3 or TRBV12-4 to TRBJ1-2; D is unclear. This sequence was found in a human donor who donated a stem cell graft to a child with combined immunodeficiency. Material: PBMCs from the stem cell graft donor, obtained from the stem cell graft. The CDR3 DNA reads as TGTGCCAGCAGTCCCCGGTATGGGGAGGGCTACACCTTC. It specifies CASSPRYGEGYTF.